One sample yielded the 14 T cell receptor beta chains listed below, sequenced in a study of T cell clones after liver transplantation. The method was immunoSEQ multiplex PCR; TCRdb's version includes in-frame clones alone and lacks a portion of them. The table shows around 100,000 clones, with around 84% occurring only once. This material consisted of CD4+ T cells from blood, taken approximately 43 months after liver transplant. Receptors were obtained from a human patient who received a liver transplant. A subset of T cells may come from the graft donor.

The J gene is TRBJ2-7, the V gene TRBV5-1; tentative D call: TRBD2 (6 bases). CDR3 length equals 14 residues. The germline V gene encodes CDR1 SGHRS and CDR2 YFSETQ. Trimming pared 2 bases from V and 3 bases from J, leaving 12 bases between. The chain's CDR3 is CASSLGTDYYEQYF. The CDR3 region has the DNA TGCGCCAGCAGCTTAGGGACGGACTACTACGAGCAGTACTTC.

This chain uses TRBV7-2 with TRBJ2-1, with TRBD2 identical over 11 bases. The CDR3 runs to 16 residues. In germline, CDR1 is SGHTA, CDR2 FQGNSA. V dropped 3 bases and J dropped 8; count of bases not matched to a gene: 9. CDR3 protein: CASSFNSGGASDEQFF. As DNA, the CDR3 is TGTGCCAGCAGCTTTAATAGCGGGGGGGCCTCGGATGAGCAGTTCTTC. Combining the CDR3 with reference TRBV7-2 and TRBJ2-1 gives the whole variable domain GAGVSQSPSNKVTEKGKDVELRCDPISGHTALYWYRQSLGQGLEFLIYFQGNSAPDKSGLPSDRFSAERTGGSVSTLTIQRTQQEDSAVYLCASSFNSGGASDEQFFGPGTRLTVL.

This CDR3 reads CASSDSAREQPQHF. CDR3 nucleotides: TGTGCCAGCAGTGATTCAGCCAGGGAACAGCCCCAGCATTTT. This rearrangement joins TRBV6-1 to TRBJ1-5; possibly TRBD1 for D (5 bases). With 3 bases removed from V and 7 bases from J, the gap between germline ends came to 13 bases. Germline CDR1 and CDR2: MNHNS and SASEGT. The CDR3 is made up of 14 amino acids.

This chain links TRBV30 with TRBJ1-1, with 7 bases identical to TRBD1. With 2 bases clipped from V and 3 bases from J, the junction kept 6 bases outside the gene matches. CDR1 and CDR2 (germline): GTSNPN, SVGIG (reference sequence). The CDR3 covers 14 residues. CDR3 in amino acids: CAWSFRQGDTEAFF. CDR3 in DNA: TGTGCCTGGAGTTTCCGACAGGGTGACACTGAAGCTTTCTTT. Combining the CDR3 with reference TRBV30 and TRBJ1-1 gives the whole variable domain SQTIHQWPATLVQPVGSPLSLECTVEGTSNPNLYWYRQAAGRGLQLLFYSVGIGQISSEVPQNLSASRPQDRQFILSSKKLLLSDSGFYLCAWSFRQGDTEAFFGQGTRLTVV.

The rearrangement joins TRBV5-8 to TRBJ2-5; D remains unclear. The germline V gene encodes CDR1 SGHTS and CDR2 YDEGEE. V lost 1 base and J lost 3, with 16 bases in between. The CDR3 spans 16 residues. This chain's CDR3 is CASSLSGVGREETQYF. CDR3 coding DNA: TGTGCCAGCAGCTTGTCAGGCGTGGGAAGGGAAGAGACCCAGTACTTC.

The chain carries TRBV2 and TRBJ2-2; D might be TRBD1 (5 bases). The CDR3 length is 13 residues. Trimming took 6 bases from V and 5 from J, leaving 10 bases between them. The germline V gene has CDR1 SNHLY and CDR2 FYNNEI. The DNA of the CDR3 is TGTGCCAGCAGGACAGCCAGTACCGGGGAGCTGTTTTTT. This translates into CASRTASTGELFF.

In its sample, this clone was seen a few times. The V call is TRBV10-3, the J call TRBJ2-7; a possible D gene is TRBD1 (6 bases). Trimming stripped 8 bases from V and 1 base from J, with 21 bases between. The CDR3 contains 16 residues. Per the germline V gene, CDR1 is ENHRY and CDR2 is SYGVKD. As DNA, the CDR3 is TGTGCCATCGGTTCCGGGAAGGGTGGACAGTCCTACGAGCAGTACTTC. Translation gives CAIGSGKGGQSYEQYF.

The chain recombines TRBV27 with TRBJ1-6; D is undetermined. V lost 3 bases to trimming and J lost 9 bases, with 9 bases between them. Germline CDR1 MNHEY, CDR2 SMNVEV (reference sequence). This CDR3 contains 13 residues. CDR3 DNA: TGTGCCAGCAGTTTGGGAGAGAGTTCACCCCTCCACTTT. Amino acids: CASSLGESSPLHF.

V is TRBV7-2 and J is TRBJ1-4, with D perhaps matching TRBD1 (6 bases). Germline-derived CDR1 and CDR2 are SGHTA and FQGNSA. V lost 5 bases and J 4 bases, leaving 20 bases between the germline ends. The CDR3 sequence is 17 residues long. The DNA of the CDR3 is TGTGCCAGCAGCCCTCCGTACCCCAGGGGCTATAATGAAAAACTGTTTTTT. As protein: CASSPPYPRGYNEKLFF.

This clone was detected a few times. The chain combines TRBV5-6 with TRBJ1-1; weak D call: TRBD1 (6 bases). This CDR3 comprises 13 residues. V was trimmed by 4 bases and J by 11 bases, leaving 18 bases between them. Germline V CDR1 and CDR2: SGHDT, YYEEEE. In nucleotides, the CDR3 is TGTGCCAGCAGCGTACAGGGTTTCGGTGAGGCTTTCTTT. Its protein is CASSVQGFGEAFF.

This chain uses TRBV7-6 with TRBJ1-1; TRBD1 agrees at 7 bases. Germline CDR1 is SGHVS and CDR2 is FNYEAQ. The junction had 7 bases not matched to a gene; V was cut back by 1 base and J by 5 bases. The CDR3 is 15 residues long. The CDR3 sequence: CASSLGGQPSTEAFF. The CDR3 DNA follows: TGTGCCAGCAGCTTAGGGGGACAGCCGTCAACTGAAGCTTTCTTT.

The chain recombines TRBV7-3 with TRBJ1-1; no clear D. There are 14 residues in the CDR3. V was clipped by 2 bases and J by 2 bases, with 9 bases between them. Germline V CDR1 and CDR2: SGHTA, FQGTGA. CDR3 sequence (DNA): TGTGCCAGCAGCTTAGGGAATATTAACACTGAAGCTTTCTTT. This sequence encodes CASSLGNINTEAFF.

The rearrangement uses TRBV18 and TRBJ1-3; 7 bases agree with TRBD1. V lost 0 bases and J lost 3; bases outside the gene matches: 8. Germline-derived CDR1 and CDR2 are KGHSH and LQKENI. The CDR3 runs 17 residues. The CDR3 DNA is TGTGCCAGCTCACCACCGGTTCCAGGGGGAAATGGAAACACCATATATTTT. Translating it yields CASSPPVPGGNGNTIYF.

A single count supports this clone. The CDR3 sequence is CASSFSGGYEQYF. The CDR3, as DNA: TGTGCCAGCAGCTTTAGCGGGGGATACGAGCAGTACTTC. V gene TRBV7-3 combines with J gene TRBJ2-7; 9 bases fit TRBD2. V shed 3 bases and J 4 bases; nucleotides not matched to a gene: 1. The CDR3 runs to 13 residues. The germline V gene encodes CDR1 SGHTA and CDR2 FQGTGA.